This TCR beta chain was recorded in a study of T cells in Graves' hyperthyroidism and ophthalmopathy. Whole-study results and caveats: Blood also carried most thyroid clonotypes expanded above 0.001. In validation, the model predicted ophthalmopathy. These predictions came a median about 6.5 months before onset.

Amplified regions were TCR beta CDR3 sequences from RNA transcripts. A first-round RT-PCR of the TCR CDR3 used the HTBI primer set. TCRdb re-called the multiplex PCR reads with MiXCR, one entry per CDR3 protein. The sample carries about 350,000 distinct CDR3 sequences, 15% to 20% recorded once. This clonotype was observed many times. The antigen remains unidentified. The study left out patients who had uncontrolled infection, other autoimmune disease, pregnancy or lactation. This CDR3 has 13 amino acids. V lost 4 bases to trimming and J lost 0 bases, with 6 bases between them. The germline gives CDR1 SEHNR, CDR2 FQNEAQ (reference sequence).

The source is a woman aged 30 to 39 with Graves' hyperthyroidism that later progressed to Graves' ophthalmopathy. The chain couples TRBV7-9 to TRBJ1-1; D not certain. What was sequenced was blood. DNA for the CDR3: TGTGCCAGCAGCTCCGAGTTGAACACTGAAGCTTTCTTT. As protein: CASSSELNTEAFF.